The rows below give T cell receptor beta chains drawn from one sample of a study of blood T cell repertoires in COVID-19. Clones were sequenced by immunoSEQ multiplex PCR, and TCRdb holds only the in-frame ones, with some missing. This table holds about 23,000 clones, around nine tenths found once. Sequencing was carried out using peripheral blood. Receptor source: a human donor in a cohort sampled during active COVID-19. CDR3s include the opening cysteine and the closing phenylalanine or tryptophan. A D gene is named only where the DNA matches it firmly. Clone size is given for some rows only: seen once, a few or many times, or a class if the clone is expanded.

cdr3_length,d_call,clone_size,j_call,v_call,cdr3_aa,cdr3_nt
18,TRBD2,.,TRBJ2-1,TRBV5-1,CASSSGLAGASSYNEQFF,TGCGCCAGCAGCTCGGGACTAGCGGGGGCTAGCTCCTACAATGAGCAGTTCTTC
12,.,.,TRBJ2-3,TRBV6-2/TRBV6-3,CASSSGGDTQYF,TGTGCCAGCAGTTCGGGCGGGGATACGCAGTATTTT
12,TRBD1,.,TRBJ2-7,TRBV7-9,CAWGQASYEQYF,TGTGCGTGGGGACAGGCTTCCTACGAGCAGTACTTC
14,TRBD1,.,TRBJ2-7,TRBV5-1,CASSFSGTVYEQYF,TGCGCCAGCAGCTTCTCCGGGACAGTCTACGAGCAGTACTTC
14,.,.,TRBJ2-7,TRBV7-6,CASSLEPGSYEQYF,TGTGCCAGCAGCTTAGAGCCTGGCTCCTACGAGCAGTACTTC
11,.,.,TRBJ1-2,TRBV6-5,CASFGGVGYTF,TGTGCCAGCTTCGGGGGGGTCGGCTACACCTTC
14,.,.,TRBJ1-5,TRBV2,CASGGDTHNQPQHF,TGTGCCAGCGGAGGGGATACTCACAATCAGCCCCAGCATTTT
16,.,.,TRBJ2-1,TRBV5-1,CASSLRADISYNEQFF,TGCGCCAGCAGCCTAAGAGCGGATATTTCCTACAATGAGCAGTTCTTC
15,TRBD1,.,TRBJ1-2,TRBV6-5,CASSYRTGGAGGYTF,TGTGCCAGCAGTTACAGGACAGGGGGCGCGGGTGGCTACACCTTC
14,TRBD1,.,TRBJ1-3,TRBV6-5,CAGGQGHSGNTIYF,TGTGCCGGGGGACAGGGCCACTCTGGAAACACCATATATTTT
13,.,few,TRBJ1-1,TRBV10-3,CAISDQTATEAFF,TGTGCCATCAGTGACCAGACAGCGACTGAAGCTTTCTTT
17,.,.,TRBJ2-7,TRBV4-1,CASSQDWSAGTLGEQYF,TGCGCCAGCAGCCAAGATTGGTCGGCAGGGACTTTAGGCGAGCAGTACTTC
17,TRBD1,.,TRBJ1-4,TRBV19,CASSIDANRGLNEKLFF,TGTGCCAGTAGTATAGACGCCAACAGGGGGCTTAATGAAAAACTGTTTTTT
11,.,.,TRBJ2-3,TRBV7-9,CATGGTDTQYF,TGTGCCACCGGGGGCACAGATACGCAGTATTTT
16,TRBD1,.,TRBJ2-2,TRBV7-9,CASSPGQIGNTGELFF,TGTGCCAGCAGCCCGGGACAGATTGGTAACACCGGGGAGCTGTTTTTT
15,TRBD1,few,TRBJ1-1,TRBV7-8,CASSLVGDRGAEAFF,TGTGCCAGCAGCTTAGTAGGGGACAGGGGGGCTGAAGCTTTCTTT
16,TRBD1,once,TRBJ2-2,TRBV9,CASSIQGATNTGELFF,TGTGCCAGCAGCATACAGGGGGCAACGAACACCGGGGAGCTGTTTTTT
14,TRBD1,.,TRBJ1-5,TRBV5-8,CASSFGTGLGPQHF,TGTGCCAGCAGCTTTGGGACAGGGCTCGGGCCCCAGCATTTT
15,TRBD2,once,TRBJ2-1,TRBV9,CASSRAGGPSEEQFF,TGTGCCAGCAGCCGAGCGGGGGGGCCATCGGAGGAGCAGTTCTTC
19,TRBD2,.,TRBJ2-3,TRBV10-3,CAISEQGLAGAPSTDTQYF,TGTGCCATCAGTGAGCAGGGACTAGCAGGGGCACCTAGCACAGATACGCAGTATTTT
15,TRBD1,.,TRBJ2-1,TRBV11-3,CASSLGQGAYNEQFF,TGTGCCAGCAGCTTAGGACAGGGGGCCTACAATGAGCAGTTCTTC
13,.,once,TRBJ1-2,TRBV6-1,CASREAGRGGYTF,TGTGCCAGCAGAGAAGCGGGGAGGGGCGGCTACACCTTC
15,TRBD2,.,TRBJ2-3,TRBV7-3,CASSLAGGSTDTQYF,TGTGCCAGCAGCTTAGCGGGGGGTAGCACAGATACGCAGTATTTT
15,TRBD2,.,TRBJ2-3,TRBV5-1,CASSFDGGAGVTQYF,TGCGCCAGCAGCTTTGACGGGGGGGCCGGTGTTACGCAGTATTTT
17,.,.,TRBJ1-2,TRBV5-1,CASSFSLGTPANYGYTF,TGCGCCAGCAGCTTTTCCCTCGGGACACCAGCTAACTATGGCTACACCTTC
15,TRBD1,.,TRBJ1-2,TRBV2,CASSETRTGIYGYTF,TGTGCCAGCAGTGAAACGCGGACAGGCATCTATGGCTACACCTTC
16,.,.,TRBJ2-1,TRBV7-9,CASSLPNAQGGNEQFF,TGTGCCAGCAGCCTCCCAAATGCACAGGGGGGGAATGAGCAGTTCTTC
16,.,.,TRBJ1-4,TRBV5-4,CASSLESQRTNEKLFF,TGTGCCAGCAGCTTGGAGTCTCAGAGGACTAATGAAAAACTGTTTTTT
14,.,.,TRBJ1-3,TRBV7-9,CASSLGQSGNTIYF,TGTGCCAGCAGCTTAGGGCAATCTGGAAACACCATATATTTT
10,.,.,TRBJ2-5,TRBV29-1,CSVGTGAQYF,TGCAGCGTTGGGACCGGGGCCCAGTACTTC
14,.,.,TRBJ2-1,TRBV6-5,CATETGSLNNEQFF,TGTGCCACCGAAACAGGGTCCCTAAACAATGAGCAGTTCTTC
14,TRBD1,.,TRBJ1-1,TRBV19,CASSTDRGLGEAFF,TGTGCCAGTAGTACAGACAGGGGGCTCGGTGAAGCTTTCTTT
14,.,.,TRBJ1-1,TRBV7-6,CASSPGTEGTEAFF,TGTGCCAGCAGCCCCGGGACTGAGGGGACTGAAGCTTTCTTT
16,TRBD1,.,TRBJ2-7,TRBV5-1,CASSSHGVPGGYEQYF,TGCGCCAGCAGCTCACACGGAGTACCAGGGGGTTACGAGCAGTACTTC
15,.,.,TRBJ1-2,TRBV19,CASRFSTEANYGYTF,TGTGCCAGTCGTTTCTCGACAGAGGCTAACTATGGCTACACCTTC